The clone carrying this TCR beta chain was picked up a small number of times. This record comes from a study of Graves' ophthalmopathy and Graves' hyperthyroidism. Ophthalmopathy-affected donors exhibited moderate-to-severe activity, CAS ≥3, NOSPECS ≥4, and duration under 3 months. The authors amplified TCR beta CDR3 regions, and they did so from RNA transcripts for repertoire sequencing. RT-PCR with HTBI primers came first, then second-round multiplex PCR. From the multiplex PCR reads, TCRdb called clonotypes with MiXCR, one entry per CDR3 protein. The sample gives about 220,000 distinct CDR3 sequences, 20% to 25% of which show up once; 35% to 55% is in the top ten. Sequenced input: peripheral blood. The TCR originated in a woman in her 50s with Graves' ophthalmopathy.

CDR3 sequence (DNA): TGTGCCAGCAGCCGGGACAGGGGGACTTCACCCCTCCACTTT. Encoded protein: CASSRDRGTSPLHF. V gene TRBV12-3 or TRBV12-4 combines with J gene TRBJ1-6; TRBD1 agrees at 11 bases. The CDR3 has 14 amino acids. Trimming removed 6 bases from V and 9 bases from J; junction bases left unmatched: 4.